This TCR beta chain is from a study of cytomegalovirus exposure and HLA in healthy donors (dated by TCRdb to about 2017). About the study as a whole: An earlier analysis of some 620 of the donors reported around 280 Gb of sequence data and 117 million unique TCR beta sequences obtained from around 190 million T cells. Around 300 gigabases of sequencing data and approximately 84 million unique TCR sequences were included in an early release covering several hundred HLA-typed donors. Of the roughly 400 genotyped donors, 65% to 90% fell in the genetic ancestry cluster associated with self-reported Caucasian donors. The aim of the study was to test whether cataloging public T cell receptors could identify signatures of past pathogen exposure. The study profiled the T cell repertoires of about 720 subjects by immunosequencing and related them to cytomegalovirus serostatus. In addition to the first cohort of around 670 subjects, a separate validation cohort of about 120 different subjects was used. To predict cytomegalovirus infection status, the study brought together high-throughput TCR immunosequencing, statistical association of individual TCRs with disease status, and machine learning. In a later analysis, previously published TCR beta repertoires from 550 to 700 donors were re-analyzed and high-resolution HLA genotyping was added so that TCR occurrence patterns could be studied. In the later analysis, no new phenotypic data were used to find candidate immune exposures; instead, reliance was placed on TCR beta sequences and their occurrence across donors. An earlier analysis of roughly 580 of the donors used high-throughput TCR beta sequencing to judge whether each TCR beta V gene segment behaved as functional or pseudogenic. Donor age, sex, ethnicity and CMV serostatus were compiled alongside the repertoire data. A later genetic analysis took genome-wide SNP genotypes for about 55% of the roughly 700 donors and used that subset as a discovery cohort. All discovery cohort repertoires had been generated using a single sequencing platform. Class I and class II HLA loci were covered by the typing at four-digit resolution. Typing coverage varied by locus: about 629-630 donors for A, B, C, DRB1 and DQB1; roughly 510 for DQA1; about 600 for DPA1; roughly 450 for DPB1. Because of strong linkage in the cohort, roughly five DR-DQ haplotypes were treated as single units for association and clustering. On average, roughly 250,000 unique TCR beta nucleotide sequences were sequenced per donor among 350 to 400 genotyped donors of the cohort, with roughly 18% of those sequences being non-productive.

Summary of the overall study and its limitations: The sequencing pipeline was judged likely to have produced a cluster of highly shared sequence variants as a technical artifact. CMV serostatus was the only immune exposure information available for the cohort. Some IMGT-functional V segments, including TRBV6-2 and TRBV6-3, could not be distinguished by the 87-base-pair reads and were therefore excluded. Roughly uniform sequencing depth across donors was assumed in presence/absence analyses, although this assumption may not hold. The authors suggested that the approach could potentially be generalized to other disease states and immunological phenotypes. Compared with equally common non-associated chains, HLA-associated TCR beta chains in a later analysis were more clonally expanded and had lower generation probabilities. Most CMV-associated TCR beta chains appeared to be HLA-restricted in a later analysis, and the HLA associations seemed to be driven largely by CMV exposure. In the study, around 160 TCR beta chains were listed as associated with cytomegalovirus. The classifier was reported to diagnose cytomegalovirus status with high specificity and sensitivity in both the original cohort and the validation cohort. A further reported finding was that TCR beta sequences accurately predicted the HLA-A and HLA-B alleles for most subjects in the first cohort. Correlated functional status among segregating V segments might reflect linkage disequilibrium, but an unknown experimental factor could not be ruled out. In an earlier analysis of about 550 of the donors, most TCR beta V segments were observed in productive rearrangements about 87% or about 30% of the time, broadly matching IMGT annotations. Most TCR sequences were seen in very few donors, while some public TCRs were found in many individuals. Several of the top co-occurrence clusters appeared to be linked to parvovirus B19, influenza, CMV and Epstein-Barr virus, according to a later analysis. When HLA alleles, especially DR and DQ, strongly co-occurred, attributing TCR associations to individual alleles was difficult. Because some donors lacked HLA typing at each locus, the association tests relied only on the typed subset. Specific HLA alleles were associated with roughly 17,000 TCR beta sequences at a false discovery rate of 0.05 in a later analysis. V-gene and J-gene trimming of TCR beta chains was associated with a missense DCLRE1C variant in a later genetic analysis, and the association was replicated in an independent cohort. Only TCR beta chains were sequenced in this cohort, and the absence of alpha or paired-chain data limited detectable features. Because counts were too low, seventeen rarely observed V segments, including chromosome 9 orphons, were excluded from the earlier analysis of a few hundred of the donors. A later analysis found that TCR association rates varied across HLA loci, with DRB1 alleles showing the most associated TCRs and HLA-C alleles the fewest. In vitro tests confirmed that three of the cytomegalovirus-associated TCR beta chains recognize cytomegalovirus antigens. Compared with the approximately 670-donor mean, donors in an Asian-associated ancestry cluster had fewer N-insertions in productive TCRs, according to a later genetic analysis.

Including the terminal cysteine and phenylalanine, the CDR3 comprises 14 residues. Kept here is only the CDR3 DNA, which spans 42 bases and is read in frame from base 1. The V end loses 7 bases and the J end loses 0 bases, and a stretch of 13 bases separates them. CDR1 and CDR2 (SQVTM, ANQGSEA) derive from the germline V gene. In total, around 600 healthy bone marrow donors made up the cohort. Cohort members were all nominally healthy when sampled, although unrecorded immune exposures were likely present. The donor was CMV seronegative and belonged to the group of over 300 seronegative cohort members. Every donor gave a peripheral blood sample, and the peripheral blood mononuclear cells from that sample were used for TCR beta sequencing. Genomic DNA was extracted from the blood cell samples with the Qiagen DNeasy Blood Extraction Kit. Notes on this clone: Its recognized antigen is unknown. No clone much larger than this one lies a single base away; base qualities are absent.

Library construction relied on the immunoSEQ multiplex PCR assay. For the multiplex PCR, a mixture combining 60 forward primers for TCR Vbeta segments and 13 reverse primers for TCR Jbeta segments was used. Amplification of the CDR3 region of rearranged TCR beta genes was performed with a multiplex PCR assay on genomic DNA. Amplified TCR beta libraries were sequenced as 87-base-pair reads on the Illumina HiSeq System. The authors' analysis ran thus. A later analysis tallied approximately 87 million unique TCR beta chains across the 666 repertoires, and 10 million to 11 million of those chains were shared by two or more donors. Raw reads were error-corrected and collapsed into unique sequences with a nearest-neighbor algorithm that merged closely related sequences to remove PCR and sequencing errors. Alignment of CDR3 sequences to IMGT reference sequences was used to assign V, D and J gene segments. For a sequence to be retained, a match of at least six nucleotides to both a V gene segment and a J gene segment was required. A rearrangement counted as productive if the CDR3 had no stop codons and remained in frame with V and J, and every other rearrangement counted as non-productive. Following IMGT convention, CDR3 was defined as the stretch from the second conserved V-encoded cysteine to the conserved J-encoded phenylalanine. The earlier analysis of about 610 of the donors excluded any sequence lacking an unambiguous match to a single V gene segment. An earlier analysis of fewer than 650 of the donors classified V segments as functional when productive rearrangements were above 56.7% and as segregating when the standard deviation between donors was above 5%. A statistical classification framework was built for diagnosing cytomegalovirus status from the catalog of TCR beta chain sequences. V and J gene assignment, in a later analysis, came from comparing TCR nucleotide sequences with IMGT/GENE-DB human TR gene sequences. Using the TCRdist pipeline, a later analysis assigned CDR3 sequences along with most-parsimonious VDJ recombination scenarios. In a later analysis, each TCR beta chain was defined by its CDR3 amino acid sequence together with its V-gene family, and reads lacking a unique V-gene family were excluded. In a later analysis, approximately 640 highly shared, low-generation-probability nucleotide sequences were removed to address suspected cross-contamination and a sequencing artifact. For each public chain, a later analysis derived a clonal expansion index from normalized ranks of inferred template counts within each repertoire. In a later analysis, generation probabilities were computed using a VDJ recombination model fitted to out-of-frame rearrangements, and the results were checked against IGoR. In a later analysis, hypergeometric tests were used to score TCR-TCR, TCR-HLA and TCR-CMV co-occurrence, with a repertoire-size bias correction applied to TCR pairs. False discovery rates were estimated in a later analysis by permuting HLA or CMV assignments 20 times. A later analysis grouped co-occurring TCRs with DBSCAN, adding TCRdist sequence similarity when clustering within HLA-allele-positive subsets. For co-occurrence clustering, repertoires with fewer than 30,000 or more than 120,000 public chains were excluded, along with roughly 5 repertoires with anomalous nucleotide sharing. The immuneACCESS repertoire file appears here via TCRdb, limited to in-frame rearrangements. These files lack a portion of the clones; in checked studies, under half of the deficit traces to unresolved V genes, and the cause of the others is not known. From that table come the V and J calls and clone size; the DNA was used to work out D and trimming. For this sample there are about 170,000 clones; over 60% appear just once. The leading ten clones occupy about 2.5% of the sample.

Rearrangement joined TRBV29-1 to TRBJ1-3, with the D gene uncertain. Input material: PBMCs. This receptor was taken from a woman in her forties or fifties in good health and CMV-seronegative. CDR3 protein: CSATAAGSGNTIYF. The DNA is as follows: TGCAGCGCGACGGCGGCTGGCTCTGGAAACACCATATATTTT.